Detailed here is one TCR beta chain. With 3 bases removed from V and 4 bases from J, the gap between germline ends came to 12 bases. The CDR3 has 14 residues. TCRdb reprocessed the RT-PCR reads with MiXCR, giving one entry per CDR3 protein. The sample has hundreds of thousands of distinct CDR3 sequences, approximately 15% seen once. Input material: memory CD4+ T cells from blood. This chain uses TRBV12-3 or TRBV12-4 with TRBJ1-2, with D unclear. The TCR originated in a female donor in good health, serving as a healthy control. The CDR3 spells CASSFSTAFYGYTF. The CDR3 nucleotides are TGTGCCAGCAGTTTTAGTACTGCATTCTATGGCTACACCTTC.